This T cell receptor (beta chain) originates from a study of blood T cell repertoires in COVID-19. Repertoires were generated with immunoSEQ multiplex PCR, while TCRdb's copy carries only in-frame clones and drops some. The table has 100,000 to 120,000 clones, about two thirds seen once; the top ten hold 1.8%. This clone occurred a few times. This TCR derives from a middle-aged woman with acute or convalescent COVID-19. Specimen: peripheral blood.

DNA of the CDR3: TGTGCCAGCAGTCCCCTGGGGGGTACTGAGCAGTTCTTC. This translates into CASSPLGGTEQFF. The V gene is TRBV7-9, the J gene TRBJ2-1, with a weak D call TRBD2 (6 bases). The V gene's germline CDR1 is SEHNR and CDR2 FQNEAQ (reference sequence). V dropped 6 bases and J dropped 9 bases, with 15 bases sitting between them. This CDR3 has 13 residues.